Listed here are 25 T cell receptor beta chains from one sample, sequenced in a study of glioma-infiltrating T cells. Amplification of TCR alpha and beta CDR3 regions from RNA used iRepertoire nested multiplex PCR. Each CDR3 protein is one row after TCRdb ran MiXCR on the multiplex PCR reads. The sample shows around 180,000 distinct CDR3 sequences, around 40% of them seen only once. The sequenced sample consisted of glioma tissue, nonneoplastic brain tissue, or PBMCs (not recorded which). These receptors all come from a human donor with low-grade glioma or glioblastoma, undergoing nonglioma brain surgery, or in good health (not recorded which).

Note on this clonotype: As the CDR3 is not closed by the conserved phenylalanine or tryptophan, this likely results from a read error. This sequence joins TRBV7-8 and TRBJ2-7, with 8 bases matching TRBD2. In germline, CDR1 is SGHVS, CDR2 FQNEAQ. The trim removed 0 bases at V and 2 bases at J, leaving 12 bases unmatched. The CDR3 consists of 18 residues. The DNA for the CDR3 is TGTGCCAGCAGCTTAGCCAGATTAAGCGGGAGTTTAACCTACGAGCAGTACCTC. Translating gives CASSLARLSGSLTYEQYL.

A word on this clonotype: Since a much larger clone is just one base distant, this may be a read error. V gene TRBV6-9 combines with J gene TRBJ1-4; a weak D match, TRBD1 (6 bases). CDR3 length: 15 amino acids. The V gene's germline CDR1 is MNHGY and CDR2 SVAAGI. The CDR3 DNA reads TGTGCCAGCAGTTACGGGAGGGGGATTGGGGAAAAAATGTTTTTT. This encodes CASSYGRGIGEKMFF.

About this clonotype itself: The junction differs from germline at one of its ends, possibly a read error. V is TRBV20-1 and J is TRBJ1-5; D gene unclear. This CDR3 comprises 13 residues. The germline CDR1 and CDR2 sequences are DFQATT and SNEGSKA (reference sequence). The DNA of the CDR3 is TGCACTGCTAAGTTGGATAGCAATCAGCCCCAGCATTTT. This encodes CTAKLDSNQPQHF.

This clonotype was seen at least ten times. The chain uses TRBV15 and TRBJ2-3; D is unclear. V lost 8 bases, J lost 2 bases, and 14 bases lay in between. CDR3 length equals 14 residues. The germline gives CDR1 LNHNV, CDR2 YYDKDF (reference sequence). CDR3 sequence: CATDIGVHTDTQYF. CDR3 bases: TGTGCCACCGATATTGGGGTTCACACAGATACGCAGTATTTT.

This clonotype was seen at least ten times. The chain links TRBV19 to TRBJ1-5, with 9 nucleotides matching TRBD1. Trimming at V came to 5 bases and at J to 6 bases, leaving 5 bases not matched to a gene. This CDR3 contains 14 residues. CDR1 LNHDA and CDR2 SQIVND come from the germline V gene (reference sequence). The CDR3 reads CASSLGQGGQPQHF. The CDR3 nucleotides read TGTGCCAGTAGTTTGGGACAGGGAGGTCAGCCCCAGCATTTT.

There are many counts of this clonotype. The rearrangement uses TRBV7-2 and TRBJ2-3; D is uncertain. There are 14 residues in the CDR3. The germline V and J ends were trimmed by 2 bases and 6 bases, with 12 bases remaining between them. Germline V gene sequence: CDR1 SGHTA, CDR2 FQGNSA. CDR3 DNA sequence: TGTGCCAGCAGCTTATCCCATAAGACTGATACGCAGTATTTT. Translating it yields CASSLSHKTDTQYF.

A remark on this clonotype: One end of the junction does not line up with germline, which may come from a read error. The chain joins TRBV20-1 to TRBJ2-1, with 8 bases that match TRBD2. The CDR3 covers 14 residues. The germline V gene has CDR1 DFQATT and CDR2 SNEGSKA (reference sequence). DNA for the CDR3: TGCGGTGCTCCCCCAGCGGGAGTGAACAATAAGCAGTTCTTC. Protein: CGAPPAGVNNKQFF.

This clonotype was seen more than once but under ten times. The rearrangement links TRBV28 to TRBJ2-1, with TRBD2 matching over 9 bases. The ends lost 6 bases at V and 4 bases at J; junction bases unmatched: 7. There are 15 residues in the CDR3. Germline V gene lookup returns CDR1 MDHEN and CDR2 SYDVKM. The CDR3 is CASSRLADKYNEQFF. The DNA of the CDR3 is TGTGCCAGCAGCCGACTAGCGGACAAGTACAATGAGCAGTTCTTC. The full variable domain, with the rest looked up from reference TRBV28 and TRBJ2-1, is DVKVTQSSRYLVKRTGEKVFLECVQDMDHENMFWYRQDPGLGLRLIYFSYDVKMKEKGDIPEGYSVSREKKERFSLILESASTNQTSMYLCASSRLADKYNEQFFGPGTRLTVL.

The gene calls are TRBV27 and TRBJ2-7; D remains ambiguous. Germline CDR1 and CDR2: MNHEY and SMNVEV (reference sequence). The ends were cut back, 5 bases at V and 3 bases at J, with 17 bases in the middle. CDR3 length equals 15 residues. The CDR3 coding sequence is TGTGCCAGCAGTCTCACACCGCCTATGGACTACGAGCAGTACTTC. Its protein product is CASSLTPPMDYEQYF.

This clonotype was seen a single time. The chain uses TRBV6-1 and TRBJ2-7; 7 bases are shared with TRBD2. Germline V lookup: CDR1 MNHNS, CDR2 SASEGT. With V trimmed by 5 bases and J by 3 bases, 7 bases remained unmatched. This CDR3 has 14 residues. In DNA form, the CDR3 reads TGTGCCAGCAGTCAGATCCGGGAGGTCTACGAGCAGTACTTC. Residues: CASSQIREVYEQYF.

This chain links TRBV5-8 with TRBJ2-7, with a weak D call TRBD2 (5 bases). Trimming left V 3 bases short and J 6 bases short, with 10 bases between. The CDR3 is made up of 12 amino acids. The germline CDR1 and CDR2 sequences are SGHTS and YDEGEE. CDR3 region: CASSWVRAEQYF. As DNA, the CDR3 is TGTGCCAGCAGCTGGGTGAGGGCCGAGCAGTACTTC.

To note about this clonotype: One junction end does not reproduce the germline sequence, and a read error may be involved. The CDR3: CARSLATTSGSNDEQFF. The CDR3 nucleotides are TGTGCCAGAAGTTTAGCCACGACTAGCGGGAGTAACGATGAGCAGTTCTTC. The chain has TRBV6-5 and TRBJ2-1; 12 bases are a match to TRBD2. The CDR3 sequence is 17 residues long. Germline V gives CDR1 MNHEY, CDR2 SVGAGI.

Concerning this clonotype itself: Because it lacks the conserved phenylalanine or tryptophan at the end, this CDR3 is likely a read error. The genes are TRBV6-1 and TRBJ2-3, with TRBD2 matching over 7 bases. This CDR3 region has 16 residues. The germline V gene encodes CDR1 MNHNS and CDR2 SASEGT. The CDR3 region has the DNA TGTACCAGCAGCTACACGGGTGCGGGAGCGGGAGATACGCAGTATCTT. Encoded protein: CTSSYTGAGAGDTQYL.

With regard to this clonotype: This sequence may be a read error, since a much larger clone differs from it by one base. The chain combines TRBV20-1 with TRBJ2-7, with D maybe TRBD1 (5 bases). This CDR3 is built from 13 residues. CDR1 and CDR2 (germline): DFQATT, SNEGSKA (reference sequence). V shed 3 bases and J shed 5 bases, with 14 bases lying between them. CDR3 in amino acids: CSASDSKFDEQYF. CDR3 coding DNA: TGCAGTGCTAGCGACAGTAAGTTTGACGAGCAGTACTTC.

On this clonotype itself: This could be a read error, since a much larger clone is one nucleotide away. This rearrangement joins TRBV14 to TRBJ2-7; 15 nucleotides line up with TRBD2. Germline CDR1 is SGHDN and CDR2 is FVKESK. V trimming: 1 base; J trimming: 7 bases; junction bases outside the gene matches: 14. The CDR3 contains 19 residues. The DNA of the CDR3 is TGTGCCAGCAGCCAAGCTCACAGCGGGACTAGCGGGAGGAGGAATGAGCAGTACTTC. Its protein product is CASSQAHSGTSGRRNEQYF. Based on the CDR3 plus reference TRBV14 and TRBJ2-7, the full variable domain is EAGVTQFPSHSVIEKGQTVTLRCDPISGHDNLYWYRRVMGKEIKFLLHFVKESKQDESGMPNNRFLAERTGGTYSTLKVQPAELEDSGVYFCASSQAHSGTSGRRNEQYFGPGTRLTVT.

This clonotype was seen at least ten times. CDR3 sequence: CASSRTQANTEAFF. The CDR3 coding sequence is TGTGCCAGCAGTCGAACACAGGCGAACACTGAAGCTTTCTTT. V is TRBV3-1 and J is TRBJ1-1; a weak D match, TRBD1 (5 bases). Germline lookup yields CDR1 LGHDT and CDR2 YNNKEL (reference sequence). Between the trimmed V and J ends, which lost 6 bases and 1 base, there was a span of 12 bases. The CDR3 is 14 residues long.

For this clonotype: Its ends do not fully match the called genes, so a read error is possible. The chain links TRBV7-9 to TRBJ2-1; 11 positions match TRBD2. This CDR3 is 13 amino acids long. From germline, CDR1 is SEHNR and CDR2 FQNEAQ (reference sequence). CDR3 DNA: TGTGCCGGAGGGACTAGCGGAGGTAATGAGCATTTCTTC. It specifies CAGGTSGGNEHFF. The full variable domain, in which reference TRBV7-9 and TRBJ2-1 provide the parts outside the CDR3, is DTGVSQNPRHKITKRGQNVTFRCDPISEHNRLYWYRQTLGQGPEFLTYFQNEAQLEKSRLLSDRFSAERPKGSFSTLEIQRTEQGDSAMYLCAGGTSGGNEHFFGPGTRLTVL.

This clonotype occurred many times. The rearrangement joins TRBV7-2 to TRBJ2-1; TRBD1 matches at 8 bases. The ends lost 7 bases at V and 6 bases at J; junction bases unmatched: 11. The CDR3 covers 15 residues. Germline CDR1 reads SGHTA; CDR2 reads FQGNSA. The CDR3 DNA follows: TGTGCCAGCAACTGGGTTACAGGGGGATTCAATGAGCAGTTCTTC. Its translation: CASNWVTGGFNEQFF.

This clonotype came up many times. The chain combines TRBV15 with TRBJ2-3, with D possibly called TRBD1 or TRBD2 (7 bases each). CDR1 and CDR2 from the germline V gene are LNHNV and YYDKDF (reference sequence). V lost 5 bases and J lost 2, with 11 bases in between. The CDR3 spans 14 residues. CDR3 DNA sequence: TGTGCCACCAGCCAGGGGGGGGTCACAGATACGCAGTATTTT. Translation: CATSQGGVTDTQYF.

For the CDR3, the DNA is TGCAGTGCCTCGGATGGACAGGGCTTTCAGCCCCAGCATTTT. Its protein is CSASDGQGFQPQHF. This chain joins TRBV20-1 and TRBJ1-5; 8 positions match TRBD1. Germline CDR1 DFQATT, CDR2 SNEGSKA (reference sequence). CDR3 length: 14 amino acids. The trim removed 6 bases at V and 6 bases at J, leaving 10 bases unmatched.

On this clonotype itself: Given a much more abundant clone one base away, this may be a read error. This sequence joins TRBV2 and TRBJ1-1, with D unclear. The CDR3 length is 14 residues. Germline CDR1 and CDR2: SNHLY and FYNNEI. The DNA of the CDR3 is TGTGCCAGCAGTGACCGGATGGGGAACACTGAAGATTTCTTT. Amino acid sequence: CASSDRMGNTEDFF.

This clonotype was observed a handful of times. The chain combines TRBV7-9 with TRBJ1-1; tentatively, D is TRBD1 (5 bases). V dropped 5 bases and J dropped 2 bases, with 15 bases sitting between them. The CDR3 sequence is 15 residues long. CDR1 is SEHNR and CDR2 is FQNEAQ in the germline V gene (reference sequence). The DNA for the CDR3 is TGTGCCAGCAGCCCCCCGGGGCTGACAAACACTGAAGCTTTCTTT. Amino acid sequence: CASSPPGLTNTEAFF.

This clonotype was picked up many times. The chain has TRBV6-1 and TRBJ1-3; no firm D call. The CDR3 is made up of 12 amino acids. Germline V CDR1 and CDR2: MNHNS, SASEGT. The CDR3 sequence: CASDGAGNTIYF. The CDR3 nucleotides are TGTGCTTCCGACGGGGCTGGAAACACCATATATTTT.

The sample holds many counts of this clonotype. CDR3 coding DNA: TGTGCCAGCAGTGAAGTGTTAGCGGCAGATACGCAGTATTTT. It specifies CASSEVLAADTQYF. The rearrangement links TRBV2 to TRBJ2-3; D perhaps matches TRBD2 (6 bases). The CDR3 totals 14 residues. The V end lost 1 base, the J end lost 4 bases, and 9 bases lay between the germline ends. The germline CDR1 and CDR2 sequences are SNHLY and FYNNEI.

As to this clonotype: This sequence may be a read error, since a much larger clone differs from it by one base. The gene calls are TRBV20-1 and TRBJ2-7, with D possibly TRBD1 on 6 matching bases. This CDR3 is built from 14 residues. Per the germline V gene, CDR1 is DFQATT and CDR2 is SNEGSKA (reference sequence). The CDR3 spells CSARDWQGTYEKYF. The CDR3 DNA reads as TGCAGTGCTAGAGATTGGCAGGGGACCTACGAGAAGTACTTC.